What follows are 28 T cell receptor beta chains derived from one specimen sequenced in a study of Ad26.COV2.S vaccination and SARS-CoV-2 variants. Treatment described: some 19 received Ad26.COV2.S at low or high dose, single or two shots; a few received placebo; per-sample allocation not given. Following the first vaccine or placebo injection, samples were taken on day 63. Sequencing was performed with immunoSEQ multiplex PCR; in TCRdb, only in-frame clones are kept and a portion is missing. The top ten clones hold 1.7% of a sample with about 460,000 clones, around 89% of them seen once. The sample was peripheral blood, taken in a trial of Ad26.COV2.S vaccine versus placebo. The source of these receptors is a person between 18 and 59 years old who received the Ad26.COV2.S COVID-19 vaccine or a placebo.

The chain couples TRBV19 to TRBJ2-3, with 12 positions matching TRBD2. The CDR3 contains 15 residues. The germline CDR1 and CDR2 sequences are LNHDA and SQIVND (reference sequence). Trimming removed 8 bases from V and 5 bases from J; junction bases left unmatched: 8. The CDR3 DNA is TGTGCCAGTCACCCGGGACTAGCGGGTCTAGATACGCAGTATTTT. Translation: CASHPGLAGLDTQYF.

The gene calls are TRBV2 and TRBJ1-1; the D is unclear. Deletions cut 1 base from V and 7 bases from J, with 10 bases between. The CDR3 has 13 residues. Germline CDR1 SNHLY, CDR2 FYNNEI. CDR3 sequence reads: CASSEGYTLEAFF. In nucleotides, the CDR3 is TGTGCCAGCAGTGAAGGGTACACGCTTGAAGCTTTCTTT.

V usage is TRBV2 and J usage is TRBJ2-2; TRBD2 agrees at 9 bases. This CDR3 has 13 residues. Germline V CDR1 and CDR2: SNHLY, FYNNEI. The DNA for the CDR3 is TGTGCTTTGGCGGGAGGGCCAGGCGGGGAGCTGTTTTTT. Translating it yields CALAGGPGGELFF.

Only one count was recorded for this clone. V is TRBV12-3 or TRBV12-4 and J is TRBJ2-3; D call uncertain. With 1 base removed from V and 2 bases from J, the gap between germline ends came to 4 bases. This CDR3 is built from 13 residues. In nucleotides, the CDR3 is TGTGCCAGCAGTTTAGTGAACACAGATACGCAGTATTTT. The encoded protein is CASSLVNTDTQYF.

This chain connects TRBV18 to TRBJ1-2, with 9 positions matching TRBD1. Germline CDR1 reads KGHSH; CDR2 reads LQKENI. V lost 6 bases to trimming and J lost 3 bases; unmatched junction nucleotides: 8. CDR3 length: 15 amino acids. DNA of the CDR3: TGTGCCAGCTCTTCAGGACAGGGGACGCACTATGGCTACACCTTC. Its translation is CASSSGQGTHYGYTF.

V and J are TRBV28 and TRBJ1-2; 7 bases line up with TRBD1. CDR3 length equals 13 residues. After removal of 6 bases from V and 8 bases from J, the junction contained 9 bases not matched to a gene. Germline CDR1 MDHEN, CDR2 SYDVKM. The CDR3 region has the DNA TGTGCCAGCAGGAGACAGGGAGGGAACGGCTACACCTTC. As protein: CASRRQGGNGYTF.

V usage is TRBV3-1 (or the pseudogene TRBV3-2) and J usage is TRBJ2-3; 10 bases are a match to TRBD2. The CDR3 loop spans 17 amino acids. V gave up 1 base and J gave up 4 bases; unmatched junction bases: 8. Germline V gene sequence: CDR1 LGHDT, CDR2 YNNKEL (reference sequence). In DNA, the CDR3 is TGTGCCAGCAGCCAAGCCGCGCTAGCGGGAGTCGCAGATACGCAGTATTTT. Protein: CASSQAALAGVADTQYF.

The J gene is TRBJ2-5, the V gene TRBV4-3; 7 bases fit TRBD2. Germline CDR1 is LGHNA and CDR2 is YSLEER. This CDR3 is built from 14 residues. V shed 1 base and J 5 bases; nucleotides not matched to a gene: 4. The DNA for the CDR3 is TGCGCCAGCAGCCAAGGGCCCGGGAGGGAGACCCAGTACTTC. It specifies CASSQGPGRETQYF.

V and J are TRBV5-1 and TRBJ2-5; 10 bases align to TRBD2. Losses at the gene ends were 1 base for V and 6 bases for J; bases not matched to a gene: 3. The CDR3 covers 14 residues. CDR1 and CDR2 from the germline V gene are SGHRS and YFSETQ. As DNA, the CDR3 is TGCGCCAGCAGCTTGCTAGCGGGAGAGAAGACCCAGTACTTC. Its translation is CASSLLAGEKTQYF.

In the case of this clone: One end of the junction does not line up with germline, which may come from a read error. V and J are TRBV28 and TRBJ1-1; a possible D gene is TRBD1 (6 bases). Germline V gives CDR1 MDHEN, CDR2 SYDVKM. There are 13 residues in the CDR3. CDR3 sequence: CASSLPQGPQARF. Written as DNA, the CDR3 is TGTGCCAGCAGTTTGCCTCAGGGGCCCCAAGCCAGGTTT.

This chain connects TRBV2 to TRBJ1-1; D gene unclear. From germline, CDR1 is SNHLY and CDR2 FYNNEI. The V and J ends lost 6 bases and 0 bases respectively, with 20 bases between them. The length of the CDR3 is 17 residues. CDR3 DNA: TGTGCCAGCAGGGGTCATCTGACTGGGGTGATGAACACTGAAGCTTTCTTT. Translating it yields CASRGHLTGVMNTEAFF. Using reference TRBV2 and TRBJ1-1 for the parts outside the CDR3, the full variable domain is EPEVTQTPSHQVTQMGQEVILRCVPISNHLYFYWYRQILGQKVEFLVSFYNNEISEKSEIFDDQFSVERPDGSNFTLKIRSTKLEDSAMYFCASRGHLTGVMNTEAFFGQGTRLTVV.

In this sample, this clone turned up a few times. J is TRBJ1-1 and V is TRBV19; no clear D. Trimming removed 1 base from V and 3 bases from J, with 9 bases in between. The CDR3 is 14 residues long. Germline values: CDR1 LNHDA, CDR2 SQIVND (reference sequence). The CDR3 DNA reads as TGTGCCAGTAGTATAGGCCGGGAGTACACTGAAGCTTTCTTT. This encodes CASSIGREYTEAFF.

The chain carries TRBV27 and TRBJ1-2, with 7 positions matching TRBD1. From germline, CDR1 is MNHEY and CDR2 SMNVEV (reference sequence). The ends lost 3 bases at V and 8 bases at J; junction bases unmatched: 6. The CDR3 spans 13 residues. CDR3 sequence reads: CASSFSTGKGYTF. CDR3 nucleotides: TGTGCCAGCAGTTTCTCGACAGGGAAAGGCTACACCTTC.

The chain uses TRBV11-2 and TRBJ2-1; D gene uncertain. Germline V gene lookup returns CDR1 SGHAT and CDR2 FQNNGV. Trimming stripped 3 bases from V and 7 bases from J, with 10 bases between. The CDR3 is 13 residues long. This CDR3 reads CASSFAHRNEQFF. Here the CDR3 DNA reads TGTGCCAGCAGCTTCGCGCACCGAAATGAGCAGTTCTTC.

The CDR3 loop reads CASSYSIYEKLFF. Here the CDR3 DNA reads TGTGCCAGCAGTTACTCGATCTATGAAAAACTGTTTTTT. This rearrangement joins TRBV6-5 to TRBJ1-4, with unresolved D. The ends were cut back, 0 bases at V and 6 bases at J, with 5 bases in the middle. CDR3 length: 13 residues. Germline lookup yields CDR1 MNHEY and CDR2 SVGAGI.

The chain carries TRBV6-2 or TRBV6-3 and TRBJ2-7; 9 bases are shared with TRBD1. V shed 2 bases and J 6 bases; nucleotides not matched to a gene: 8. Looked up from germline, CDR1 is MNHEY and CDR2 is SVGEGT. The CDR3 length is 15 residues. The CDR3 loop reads CASSYAGQGSPEQYF. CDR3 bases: TGTGCCAGCAGTTACGCGGGACAGGGTTCTCCCGAGCAGTACTTC.

The CDR3 loop is CASSRGLTQYF. CDR3 in DNA: TGTGCCAGCAGCCGCGGACTTACGCAGTATTTT. J is TRBJ2-3 and V is TRBV7-6, with D possibly being TRBD2 (5 bases). V was trimmed by 5 bases and J by 8 bases, leaving 8 bases between them. This CDR3 is built from 11 residues. Germline V CDR1 and CDR2: SGHVS, FNYEAQ. Complete variable domain (other parts from reference TRBV7-6 and TRBJ2-3): GAGVSQSPRYKVTKRGQDVALRCDPISGHVSLYWYRQALGQGPEFLTYFNYEAQQDKSGLPNDRFSAERPEGSISTLTIQRTEQRDSAMYRCASSRGLTQYFGPGTRLTVL.

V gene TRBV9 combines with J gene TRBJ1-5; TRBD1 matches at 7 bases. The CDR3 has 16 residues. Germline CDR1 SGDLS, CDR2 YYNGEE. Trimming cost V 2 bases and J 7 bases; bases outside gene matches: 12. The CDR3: CASSVDPTGTGQPQHF. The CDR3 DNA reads TGTGCCAGCAGCGTCGATCCGACAGGGACTGGCCAGCCCCAGCATTTT.

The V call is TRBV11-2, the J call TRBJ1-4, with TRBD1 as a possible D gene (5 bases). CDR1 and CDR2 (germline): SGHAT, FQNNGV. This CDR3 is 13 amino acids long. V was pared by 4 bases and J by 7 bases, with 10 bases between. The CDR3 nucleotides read TGTGCCAGCAGCTCGGACATGGGTGAAAAACTGTTTTTT. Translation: CASSSDMGEKLFF.

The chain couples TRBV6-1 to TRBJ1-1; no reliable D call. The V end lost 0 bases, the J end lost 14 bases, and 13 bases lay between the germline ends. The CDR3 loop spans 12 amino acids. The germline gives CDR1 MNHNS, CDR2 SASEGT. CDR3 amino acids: CASSEAWRARFF. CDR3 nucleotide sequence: TGTGCCAGCAGTGAAGCTTGGAGGGCTAGATTCTTT.

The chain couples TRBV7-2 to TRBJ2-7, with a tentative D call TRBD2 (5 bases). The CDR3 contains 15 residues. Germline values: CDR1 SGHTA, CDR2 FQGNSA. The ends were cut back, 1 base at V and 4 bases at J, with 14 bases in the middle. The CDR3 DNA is TGTGCCAGCAGCTTAGGCCCACTAGGTGCATACGAGCAGTACTTC. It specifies CASSLGPLGAYEQYF. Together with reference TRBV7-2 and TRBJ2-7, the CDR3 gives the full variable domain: GAGVSQSPSNKVTEKGKDVELRCDPISGHTALYWYRQSLGQGLEFLIYFQGNSAPDKSGLPSDRFSAERTGGSVSTLTIQRTQQEDSAVYLCASSLGPLGAYEQYFGPGTRLTVT.

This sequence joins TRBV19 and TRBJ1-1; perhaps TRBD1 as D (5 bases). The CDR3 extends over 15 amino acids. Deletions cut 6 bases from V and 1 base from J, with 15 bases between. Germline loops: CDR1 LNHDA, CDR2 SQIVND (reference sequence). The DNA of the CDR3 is TGTGCCAGTAGGATGCTCGGGGGAGGGAACACTGAAGCTTTCTTT. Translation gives CASRMLGGGNTEAFF.

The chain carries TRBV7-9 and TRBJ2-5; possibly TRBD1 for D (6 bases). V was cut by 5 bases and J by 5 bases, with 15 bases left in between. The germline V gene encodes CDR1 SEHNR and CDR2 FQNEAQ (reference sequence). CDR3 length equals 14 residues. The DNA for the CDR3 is TGTGCCAGCAGCCCACGGGCCAGGGGCGAGACCCAGTACTTC. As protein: CASSPRARGETQYF.

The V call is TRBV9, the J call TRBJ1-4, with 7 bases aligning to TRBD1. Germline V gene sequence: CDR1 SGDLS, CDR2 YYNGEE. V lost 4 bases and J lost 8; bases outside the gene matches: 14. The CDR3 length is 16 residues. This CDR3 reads CASSPRAGGTVEKLFF. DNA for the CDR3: TGTGCCAGCAGCCCCCGGGCGGGCGGGACAGTCGAAAAACTGTTTTTT.

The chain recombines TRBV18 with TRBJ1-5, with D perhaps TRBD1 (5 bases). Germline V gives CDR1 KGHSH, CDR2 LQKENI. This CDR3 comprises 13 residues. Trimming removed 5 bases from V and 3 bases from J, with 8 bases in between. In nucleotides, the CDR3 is TGTGCCAGCTCAACAGGCAACAATCAGCCCCAGCATTTT. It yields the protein CASSTGNNQPQHF.

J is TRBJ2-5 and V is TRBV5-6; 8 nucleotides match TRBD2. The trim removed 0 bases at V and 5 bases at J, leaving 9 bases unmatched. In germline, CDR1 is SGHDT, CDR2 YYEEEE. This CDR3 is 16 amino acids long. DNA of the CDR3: TGTGCCAGCAGCTTGGTGGCGGGGGGTCCTCAGGAGACCCAGTACTTC. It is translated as CASSLVAGGPQETQYF.

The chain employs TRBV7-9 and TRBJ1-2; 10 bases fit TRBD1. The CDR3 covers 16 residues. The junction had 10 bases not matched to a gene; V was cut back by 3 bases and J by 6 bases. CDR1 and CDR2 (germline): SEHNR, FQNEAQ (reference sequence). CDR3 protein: CASSFSAGGTGDGYTF. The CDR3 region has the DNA TGTGCCAGCAGCTTTTCGGCAGGGGGGACAGGGGATGGCTACACCTTC.

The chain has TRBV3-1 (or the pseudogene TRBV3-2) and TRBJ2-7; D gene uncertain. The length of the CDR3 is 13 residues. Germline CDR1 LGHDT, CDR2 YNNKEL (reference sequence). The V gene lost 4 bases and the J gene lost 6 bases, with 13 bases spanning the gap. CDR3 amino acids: CASSPSHVGEQYF. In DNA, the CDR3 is TGTGCCAGCAGCCCAAGCCACGTGGGCGAGCAGTACTTC.